This T cell receptor (beta chain) originates from a study of blood T cell repertoires in COVID-19. Overall study: COVID-19 samples, acute and convalescent, were from the United States, Italy and Spain. PBMCs, B-cell-depleted T cells, or T cells were the source of the cDNA or gDNA that made up the material.

Per the original data handling: The assay estimated nucleated cells by amplifying reference gene primers. Method: immunoSEQ multiplex PCR; TCRdb's copy keeps in-frame clones and lacks some. That table is the source of V, J and clone size, and D and trimming were worked out from the DNA. Here the sample spans some 270,000 clones, 75% to 95% being singletons. V gave up 8 bases and J gave up 7 bases, with 20 bases separating them. CDR1 and CDR2 from the germline V gene are MNHEY and SVGAGI. The CDR3 is made up of 14 amino acids. Assignment of participants to cohorts was predicated upon participant-reported clinical history.

V and J are TRBV6-5 and TRBJ1-2, with a possible D match to TRBD1 (5 bases). The sequenced material came from PBMCs or T cells enriched from blood (not recorded which). The source is a man aged 40-49 years who had been exposed to COVID-19. The CDR3 loop is CASVRDSRRSGYTF. The CDR3 coding sequence is TGTGCCAGCGTCCGGGACTCCCGGCGGTCTGGCTACACCTTC.